Presented here are 18 T cell receptor beta chains from one specimen sequenced in a study of blood T cell repertoires in COVID-19. Clones were sequenced by immunoSEQ multiplex PCR, and TCRdb holds only the in-frame ones, with some missing. The repertoire holds more than 200,000 clones, with more than 70% as singletons. Sample: peripheral blood. These receptors came from a woman aged 55-75 years with acute or convalescent COVID-19.

This chain connects TRBV18 to TRBJ2-2; D might be TRBD1 (6 bases). Trimming stripped 2 bases from V and 2 bases from J, with 12 bases between. The CDR3 consists of 16 residues. Germline assignment: CDR1 KGHSH and CDR2 LQKENI. Here the CDR3 DNA reads TGTGCCAGCTCACCAAGACAGGCGTCAAACACCGGGGAGCTGTTTTTT. Protein product: CASSPRQASNTGELFF.

This chain links TRBV6-5 with TRBJ1-6; D call uncertain. Trimming took off 8 bases at V and 9 bases at J, with 17 bases between the two ends. The CDR3 sequence is 14 residues long. Germline CDR1 and CDR2: MNHEY and SVGAGI. As DNA, the CDR3 is TGTGCCAGCCGCGGTGAGGCAACGCGTTCACCCCTCCACTTT. The encoded protein is CASRGEATRSPLHF.

This chain joins TRBV5-1 and TRBJ1-5; D remains unclear. V was trimmed by 5 bases and J by 7 bases, leaving 19 bases between them. The CDR3 loop spans 15 amino acids. CDR1 and CDR2 (germline): SGHRS, YFSETQ. The chain's CDR3 is CASRSNPEVVQPQHF. CDR3 coding DNA: TGCGCCAGCAGGTCCAACCCTGAGGTCGTGCAGCCCCAGCATTTT.

The chain employs TRBV10-2 and TRBJ1-6, with 8 nucleotides matching TRBD1. CDR1 is WSHSY, CDR2 SAAADI, per germline. The CDR3 sequence is 15 residues long. V lost 6 bases and J lost 7; bases outside the gene matches: 8. CDR3 nucleotides: TGCGCCAGCAGCAAGGGACAGGACCTGAATTCACCCCTCCACTTT. Protein sequence: CASSKGQDLNSPLHF.

The chain combines TRBV24-1 with TRBJ1-2; TRBD1 matches 7 bases. The CDR3 loop spans 16 amino acids. After removal of 0 bases from V and 5 bases from J, the junction contained 8 bases not matched to a gene. CDR1 and CDR2 (germline): KGHDR, SFDVKD. CDR3 sequence: CATSDLGQVDTYGYTF. DNA of the CDR3: TGTGCCACCAGTGATTTGGGACAGGTTGACACGTATGGCTACACCTTC.

The genes are TRBV4-1 and TRBJ2-7, with D possibly being TRBD1 (6 bases). The V end lost 4 bases, the J end lost 5 bases, and 18 bases lay between the germline ends. Germline V lookup: CDR1 MGHRA, CDR2 YSYEKL. The CDR3 length is 15 residues. The CDR3, as DNA: TGCGCCAGCAGCCCCACCCCCGCCAGGGACAACGAGCAGTACTTC. It codes for CASSPTPARDNEQYF.

The chain couples TRBV5-4 to TRBJ2-1; D is possibly TRBD2 (6 bases). This CDR3 has 17 residues. Germline V gene lookup returns CDR1 SGHNT and CDR2 YYREEE (reference sequence). V shed 3 bases and J shed 0 bases, with 16 bases lying between them. The CDR3 DNA is TGTGCCAGCAGCTCCCCCCGGCGGGGTAGCTCCTACAATGAGCAGTTCTTC. This gives the protein CASSSPRRGSSYNEQFF.

The chain recombines TRBV7-2 with TRBJ1-4, with D perhaps TRBD1 (6 bases). Germline V gene sequence: CDR1 SGHTA, CDR2 FQGNSA. The CDR3 runs to 16 residues. With 1 base removed from V and 4 bases from J, the gap between germline ends came to 13 bases. In DNA form, the CDR3 reads TGTGCCAGCAGCTTAGTCGTGGGGGCTCTTAATGAAAAACTGTTTTTT. Translating it yields CASSLVVGALNEKLFF.

This chain connects TRBV6-5 to TRBJ1-2; 8 nucleotides align to TRBD1. Germline assignment: CDR1 MNHEY and CDR2 SVGAGI. Germline trimming cut 5 bases from V and 4 bases from J; bases unmatched to any gene: 3. The CDR3 spans 13 residues. CDR3 DNA sequence: TGTGCCAGCAGTCCCGACAGGGGCTATGGCTACACCTTC. The encoded protein is CASSPDRGYGYTF.

The chain is built from TRBV5-6 and TRBJ1-5, with D possibly being TRBD1 (6 bases). CDR1 is SGHDT and CDR2 is YYEEEE in the germline V gene. This CDR3 has 14 amino acids. The V end was cut by 2 bases, the J end by 1 base, with 7 bases between. CDR3 protein: CASSLQGSNQPQHF. CDR3 in DNA: TGTGCCAGCAGCTTACAGGGAAGCAATCAGCCCCAGCATTTT.

This clone was seen a handful of times. The chain carries TRBV4-1 and TRBJ2-7; D ambiguous. CDR1 is MGHRA and CDR2 is YSYEKL in the germline V gene. CDR3 length equals 14 residues. With 1 base removed from V and 4 bases from J, the gap between germline ends came to 11 bases. This chain's CDR3 is CASSQVVRKYEQYF. The CDR3 nucleotides are TGCGCCAGCAGCCAAGTTGTCAGAAAGTACGAGCAGTACTTC.

As concerns this clone: The sample contains more than one DNA sequence encoding this CDR3. The chain has TRBV7-2 and TRBJ2-5; tentative D call: TRBD2 (6 bases). V was shortened by 2 bases and J by 5 bases, with 12 bases between the two germline ends. The CDR3 has 14 residues. The germline gives CDR1 SGHTA, CDR2 FQGNSA. CDR3 sequence: CASSLTGGGETQYF. The CDR3 DNA sequence: TGTGCCAGCAGCTTAACCGGGGGTGGGGAGACCCAGTACTTC.

The chain has TRBV7-9 and TRBJ1-2; D perhaps matches TRBD1 (6 bases). Per the germline V gene, CDR1 is SEHNR and CDR2 is FQNEAQ (reference sequence). The CDR3 extends over 16 amino acids. V gave up 5 bases and J gave up 0 bases, with 16 bases separating them. CDR3 DNA sequence: TGTGCCAGCAGCCCTATCGGGGGGCTGGCTAACTATGGCTACACCTTC. It yields the protein CASSPIGGLANYGYTF.

The chain combines TRBV18 with TRBJ1-1, with TRBD1 identical over 7 bases. Per germline, CDR1 KGHSH and CDR2 LQKENI. The CDR3 contains 14 residues. Trimming at V came to 3 bases and at J to 1 base, leaving 2 bases not matched to a gene. CDR3 residues: CASSPTGTNTEAFF. In DNA form, the CDR3 reads TGTGCCAGCTCACCGACAGGGACGAACACTGAAGCTTTCTTT. Together with reference TRBV18 and TRBJ1-1, the CDR3 gives the full variable domain: NAGVMQNPRHLVRRRGQEARLRCSPMKGHSHVYWYRQLPEEGLKFMVYLQKENIIDESGMPKERFSAEFPKEGPSILRIQQVVRGDSAAYFCASSPTGTNTEAFFGQGTRLTVV.

This chain's CDR3 is CASSLLSQGRANYGYTF. CDR3 nucleotide sequence: TGTGCCAGCAGCTTATTGTCACAGGGCCGAGCTAACTATGGCTACACCTTC. The V and J genes are TRBV11-2 and TRBJ1-2, with D possibly being TRBD1 (6 bases). Germline V lookup: CDR1 SGHAT, CDR2 FQNNGV. The CDR3 has 17 residues. V was pared by 2 bases and J by 0 bases, with 16 bases between.

J is TRBJ1-6 and V is TRBV4-1, with D perhaps TRBD1 (5 bases). Looked up from germline, CDR1 is MGHRA and CDR2 is YSYEKL. The V gene lost 0 bases and the J gene lost 9 bases, with 15 bases spanning the gap. The CDR3 is 16 residues long. The CDR3: CASSQDRMRTGSPLHF. CDR3 nucleotides: TGCGCCAGCAGCCAAGATCGGATGCGCACAGGTTCACCCCTCCACTTT.

The chain joins TRBV6-5 to TRBJ1-2, with 9 nucleotides matching TRBD1. The CDR3 consists of 14 residues. Germline trimming cut 2 bases from V and 7 bases from J; bases unmatched to any gene: 5. Germline CDR1 and CDR2: MNHEY and SVGAGI. CDR3 in amino acids: CASSYGTGSFGYTF. DNA of the CDR3: TGTGCCAGCAGTTACGGGACAGGGAGTTTTGGCTACACCTTC.

V usage is TRBV18 and J usage is TRBJ1-2, with D possibly being TRBD1 (6 bases). Per germline, CDR1 KGHSH and CDR2 LQKENI. The CDR3 consists of 12 residues. The germline V and J ends were trimmed by 2 bases and 10 bases, with 11 bases remaining between them. The chain's CDR3 is CASSPDRLDYTF. CDR3 bases: TGTGCCAGCTCACCAGACAGGTTAGACTACACCTTC.